This passage covers 21 T cell receptor beta chains from one sample sequenced in a study of T cells expressing NK-cell markers. Following a re-call of the 5' RACE reads, TCRdb has one entry per CDR3 protein and lacks DNA. The specimen's table records roughly 160,000 distinct CDR3 sequences. The material sequenced was blood T cells: a sorted CD56 or NKG2C T cell subset, CD4+ or CD8+ T cells, or bulk PBMC T cells (not recorded which). The source is a man between 18 and 69 years old in good health.

V gene TRBV7-3 combines with J gene TRBJ1-2; the D call from TCRdb, TRBD1, cannot be confirmed without DNA. Germline loops: CDR1 SGHTA, CDR2 FQGTGA. The CDR3 is made up of 15 amino acids. The CDR3 is CASSSIGGQGEGYTF.

CDR3 region: CASTYYGYNSPLHF. The V and J genes are TRBV28 and TRBJ1-6. CDR3 length: 14 residues. Germline CDR1 reads MDHEN; CDR2 reads SYDVKM.

The chain joins TRBV3-1 to TRBJ2-2; TCRdb returns TRBD1, unconfirmable since there is no DNA. Germline-derived CDR1 and CDR2 are LGHDT and YNNKEL (reference sequence). The CDR3 has 17 residues. CDR3 residues: CASSQPGTYANTGELFF.

The chain employs TRBV11-2 and TRBJ2-1; the D call of TRBD2 rests on TCRdb alone, since no DNA is present to check it. The CDR3 has 15 amino acids. Germline CDR1 reads SGHAT; CDR2 reads FQNNGV. The CDR3 spells CASSQGLAGANEQFF.

The V gene is TRBV7-9, the J gene TRBJ2-1. The CDR3 extends over 13 amino acids. The germline CDR1 and CDR2 sequences are SEHNR and FQNEAQ (reference sequence). The CDR3 is CASRPGSYNEQFF.

This rearrangement joins TRBV7-6 to TRBJ1-5; TCRdb indicates TRBD1, and absent DNA this call remains unverified. The length of the CDR3 is 15 residues. Germline assignment: CDR1 SGHVS and CDR2 FNYEAQ. CDR3 residues: CASSLEAGQGTPQHF.

The V gene is TRBV7-9, the J gene TRBJ2-5. Germline CDR1 is SEHNR and CDR2 is FQNEAQ (reference sequence). This CDR3 comprises 16 residues. CDR3 amino acids: CASSASNMVRQETQYF.

The rearrangement joins TRBV27 to TRBJ2-7; TCRdb proposes TRBD1, but this gene call is untestable without DNA. The germline V gene encodes CDR1 MNHEY and CDR2 SMNVEV (reference sequence). The CDR3 is 16 residues long. The CDR3 here is CASSLSAGDITYEQYF.

The chain links TRBV5-1 to TRBJ2-1; TCRdb designates TRBD1, a call that cannot be tested without DNA. The CDR3 has 17 amino acids. The germline V gene encodes CDR1 SGHRS and CDR2 YFSETQ. CDR3 residues: CASSRRGQGASFNEQFF.

This chain uses TRBV7-9 with TRBJ2-7; the D call of TRBD1 rests on TCRdb alone, since no DNA is present to check it. This CDR3 has 16 residues. Germline loops: CDR1 SEHNR, CDR2 FQNEAQ (reference sequence). The CDR3 region is CASSFPGQIPSYEQYF.

This sequence joins TRBV7-9 and TRBJ1-4. The CDR3 has 16 residues. Germline values: CDR1 SEHNR, CDR2 FQNEAQ (reference sequence). CDR3 protein: CASSLFSRTSNEKLFF.

The rearrangement links TRBV28 to TRBJ1-6; with no DNA, the TCRdb D assignment of TRBD1 cannot be verified. The CDR3 covers 14 residues. The germline V gene has CDR1 MDHEN and CDR2 SYDVKM. The CDR3 sequence: CASSSTGVTPPLHF.

The chain recombines TRBV11-2 with TRBJ2-1. Germline V gives CDR1 SGHAT, CDR2 FQNNGV. The CDR3 has 14 amino acids. CDR3 region: CASSPRLDYNEQFF.

CDR3 amino acids: CAREDRDKNIQYF. The chain is built from TRBV2 and TRBJ2-4; TCRdb calls TRBD1, which cannot be checked without DNA. The germline V gene has CDR1 SNHLY and CDR2 FYNNEI. The CDR3 is made up of 13 amino acids. The full variable domain, rest sourced from reference TRBV2 and TRBJ2-4, is EPEVTQTPSHQVTQMGQEVILRCVPISNHLYFYWYRQILGQKVEFLVSFYNNEISEKSEIFDDQFSVERPDGSNFTLKIRSTKLEDSAMYFCAREDRDKNIQYFGAGTRLSVL.

V and J are TRBV7-2 and TRBJ2-7; TCRdb calls TRBD2, which cannot be checked without DNA. Germline V gives CDR1 SGHTA, CDR2 FQGNSA. This CDR3 region has 13 residues. CDR3: CASSWGTPVEQYF.

V is TRBV28 and J is TRBJ2-5; TCRdb's D call of TRBD2 is untestable without DNA. The germline V gene has CDR1 MDHEN and CDR2 SYDVKM. The CDR3 runs to 15 residues. CDR3 protein: CASTLPGEEWETQYF.

This chain uses TRBV7-9 with TRBJ2-3. The CDR3 spans 16 residues. Looked up from germline, CDR1 is SEHNR and CDR2 is FQNEAQ (reference sequence). The CDR3: CASSSLRGPSTDTQYF.

The V and J genes are TRBV24-1 and TRBJ1-5; lacking DNA, the TRBD1 call made by TCRdb goes unchecked. Germline V gene data show CDR1 as KGHDR and CDR2 as SFDVKD. The length of the CDR3 is 16 residues. Here the CDR3 reads CATSDGPPGVNQPQHF.

The chain has TRBV28 and TRBJ2-6; the TCRdb call, TRBD1, lacks DNA for checking. Germline loops: CDR1 MDHEN, CDR2 SYDVKM. The CDR3 consists of 15 residues. CDR3 amino acids: CASSTPGGGANVLTF.

The V call is TRBV20-1, the J call TRBJ2-1; the D call from TCRdb, TRBD2, cannot be confirmed without DNA. The germline V gene has CDR1 DFQATT and CDR2 SNEGSKA (reference sequence). The CDR3 consists of 15 residues. The CDR3 region is CSARRLAGVYNEQFF.

V and J are TRBV3-1 and TRBJ2-2; TCRdb indicates TRBD2, and absent DNA this call remains unverified. Germline V CDR1 and CDR2: LGHDT, YNNKEL (reference sequence). This CDR3 has 21 residues. This CDR3 is CASSPPGGASGGAYNTGELFF.